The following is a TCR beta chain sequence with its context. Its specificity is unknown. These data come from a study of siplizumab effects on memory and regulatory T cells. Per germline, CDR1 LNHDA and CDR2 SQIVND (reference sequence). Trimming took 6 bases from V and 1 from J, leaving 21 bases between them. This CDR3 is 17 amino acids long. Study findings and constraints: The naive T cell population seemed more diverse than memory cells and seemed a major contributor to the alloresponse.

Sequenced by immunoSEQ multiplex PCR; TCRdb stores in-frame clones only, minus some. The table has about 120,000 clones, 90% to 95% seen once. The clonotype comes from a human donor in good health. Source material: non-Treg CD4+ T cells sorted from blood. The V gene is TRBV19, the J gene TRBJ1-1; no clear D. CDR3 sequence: CASSYLALLGPNTEAFF. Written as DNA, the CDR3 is TGTGCCAGTAGCTACCTCGCTCTTTTAGGGCCGAACACTGAAGCTTTCTTT. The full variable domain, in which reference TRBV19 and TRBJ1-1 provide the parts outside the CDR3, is DGGITQSPKYLFRKEGQNVTLSCEQNLNHDAMYWYRQDPGQGLRLIYYSQIVNDFQKGDIAEGYSVSREKKESFPLTVTSAQKNPTAFYLCASSYLALLGPNTEAFFGQGTRLTVV.